This T cell receptor (beta chain) was profiled in a study of blood T cell repertoires in COVID-19. Overall study: The origin of the acute and convalescent COVID-19 samples was the United States, Italy and Spain.

Trimming took 1 base from V and 0 from J, leaving 7 bases between them. In germline, CDR1 is SEHNR, CDR2 FQNEAQ (reference sequence). This CDR3 is built from 15 residues. The table came from immunoSEQ multiplex PCR; TCRdb's copy has only in-frame clones and leaves some out. The sample has fewer than 250,000 clones; 88% are singletons. Specimen: peripheral blood. The TCR comes from a woman aged 55 to 70 with acute or convalescent COVID-19. The chain has TRBV7-9 and TRBJ1-5; TRBD1 is a possible D gene (6 bases). The CDR3 reads CASSLGTASNQPQHF. CDR3 nucleotides: TGTGCCAGCAGCTTAGGGACAGCTAGCAATCAGCCCCAGCATTTT. Based on the CDR3 plus reference TRBV7-9 and TRBJ1-5, the full variable domain is DTGVSQNPRHKITKRGQNVTFRCDPISEHNRLYWYRQTLGQGPEFLTYFQNEAQLEKSRLLSDRFSAERPKGSFSTLEIQRTEQGDSAMYLCASSLGTASNQPQHFGDGTRLSIL.